This T cell receptor (beta chain) was captured in a study of spatial heterogeneity in lung cancer. The overall study: Tumor-region TCR transcript counts correlated strongly with a T cell module score from matched bulk RNA-seq.

All TCR cDNA molecules were individually tagged with a unique molecular identifier. TCRdb processed the 5' RACE reads anew with MiXCR; each CDR3 protein has one entry. The sample consists of 8,000 to 10,000 distinct CDR3 sequences, 7.5% to 9.5% of them appearing once. As for time point: sample taken at primary tumor resection. This clonotype turned up a few times. What it binds is not known. Overall study findings and caveats: The number of expanded tumor alpha and beta chains correlated with mutation number.

The ends were cut back, 4 bases at V and 5 bases at J, with 15 bases in the middle. CDR1 is MDHEN and CDR2 is SYDVKM in the germline V gene. The CDR3 is 14 amino acids. The sample was lung tumor tissue, taken at surgery. The sequence derives from a female donor with early-stage non-small cell lung cancer. The chain combines TRBV28 with TRBJ2-7; D is unresolved. The CDR3 DNA reads TGTGCCAGCAGTTCTGGCGGCAGAGCTAACGAGCAGTACTTC. This gives the protein CASSSGGRANEQYF. Complete variable domain (other parts from reference TRBV28 and TRBJ2-7): DVKVTQSSRYLVKRTGEKVFLECVQDMDHENMFWYRQDPGLGLRLIYFSYDVKMKEKGDIPEGYSVSREKKERFSLILESASTNQTSMYLCASSSGGRANEQYFGPGTRLTVT.